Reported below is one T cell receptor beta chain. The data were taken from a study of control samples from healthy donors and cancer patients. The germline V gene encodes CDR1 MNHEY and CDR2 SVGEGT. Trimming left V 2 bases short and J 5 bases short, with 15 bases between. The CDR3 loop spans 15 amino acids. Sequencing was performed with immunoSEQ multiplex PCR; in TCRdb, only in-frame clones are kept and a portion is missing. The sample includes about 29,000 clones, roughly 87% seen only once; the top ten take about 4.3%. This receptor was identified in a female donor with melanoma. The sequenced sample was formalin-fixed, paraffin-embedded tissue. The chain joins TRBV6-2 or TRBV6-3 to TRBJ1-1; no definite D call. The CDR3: CASSYTSTGGTEAFF. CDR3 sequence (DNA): TGTGCCAGCAGTTACACCTCCACGGGTGGGACTGAAGCTTTCTTT.